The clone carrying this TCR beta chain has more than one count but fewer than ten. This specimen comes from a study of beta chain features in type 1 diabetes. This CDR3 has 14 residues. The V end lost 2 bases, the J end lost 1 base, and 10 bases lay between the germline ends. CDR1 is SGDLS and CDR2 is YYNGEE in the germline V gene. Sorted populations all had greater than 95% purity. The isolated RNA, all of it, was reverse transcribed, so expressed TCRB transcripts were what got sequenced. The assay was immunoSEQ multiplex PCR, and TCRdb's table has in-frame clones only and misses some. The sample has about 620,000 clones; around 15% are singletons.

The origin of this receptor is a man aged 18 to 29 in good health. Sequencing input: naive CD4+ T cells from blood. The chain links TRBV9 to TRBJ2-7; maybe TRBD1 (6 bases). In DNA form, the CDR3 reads TGTGCCAGCAGCGTTAGTCAGGGGTCCTACGAGCAGTACTTC. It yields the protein CASSVSQGSYEQYF.